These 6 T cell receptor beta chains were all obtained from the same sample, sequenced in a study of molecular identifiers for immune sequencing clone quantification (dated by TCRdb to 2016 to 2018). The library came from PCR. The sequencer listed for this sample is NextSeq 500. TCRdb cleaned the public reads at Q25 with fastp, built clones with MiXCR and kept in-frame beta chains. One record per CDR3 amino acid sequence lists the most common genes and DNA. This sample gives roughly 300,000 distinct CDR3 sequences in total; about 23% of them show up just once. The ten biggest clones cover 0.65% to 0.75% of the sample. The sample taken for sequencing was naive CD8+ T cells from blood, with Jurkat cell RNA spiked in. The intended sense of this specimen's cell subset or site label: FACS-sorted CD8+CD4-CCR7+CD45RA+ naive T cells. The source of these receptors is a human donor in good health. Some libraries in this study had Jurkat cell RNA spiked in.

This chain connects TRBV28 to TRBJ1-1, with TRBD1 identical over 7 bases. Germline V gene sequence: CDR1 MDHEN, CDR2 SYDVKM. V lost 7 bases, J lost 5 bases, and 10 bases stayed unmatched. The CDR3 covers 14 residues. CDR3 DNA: TGTGCCAGCAAACCCAGGGGGGATTTAACTGAAGCTTTCTTT. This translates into CASKPRGDLTEAFF. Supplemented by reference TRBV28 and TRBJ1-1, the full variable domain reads DVKVTQSSRYLVKRTGEKVFLECVQDMDHENMFWYRQDPGLGLRLIYFSYDVKMKEKGDIPEGYSVSREKKERFSLILESASTNQTSMYLCASKPRGDLTEAFFGQGTRLTVV.

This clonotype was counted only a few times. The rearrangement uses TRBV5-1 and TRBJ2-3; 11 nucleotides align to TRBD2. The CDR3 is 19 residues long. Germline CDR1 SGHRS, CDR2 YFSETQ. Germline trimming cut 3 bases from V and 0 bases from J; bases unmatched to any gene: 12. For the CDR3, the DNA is TGCGCCAGCAGCTATAACCTAGCGGGGGGACAACTGAGCACAGATACGCAGTATTTT. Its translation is CASSYNLAGGQLSTDTQYF.

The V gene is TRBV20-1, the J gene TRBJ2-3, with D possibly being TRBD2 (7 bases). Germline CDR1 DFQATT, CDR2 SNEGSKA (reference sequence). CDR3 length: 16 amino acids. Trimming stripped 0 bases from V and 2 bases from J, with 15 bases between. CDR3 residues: CSARDSMAGATDTQYF. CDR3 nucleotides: TGCAGTGCTAGAGATAGTATGGCGGGGGCCACAGATACGCAGTATTTT.

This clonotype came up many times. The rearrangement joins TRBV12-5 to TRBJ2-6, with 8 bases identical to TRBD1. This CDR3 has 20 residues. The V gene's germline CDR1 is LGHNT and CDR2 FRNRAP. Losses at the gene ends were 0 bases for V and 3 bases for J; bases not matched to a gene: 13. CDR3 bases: TGTGCTAGTGGTTTGGTAATAAGGACAGGGCGTTCGGGTGGGGCCAACGTCCTGACTTTC. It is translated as CASGLVIRTGRSGGANVLTF.

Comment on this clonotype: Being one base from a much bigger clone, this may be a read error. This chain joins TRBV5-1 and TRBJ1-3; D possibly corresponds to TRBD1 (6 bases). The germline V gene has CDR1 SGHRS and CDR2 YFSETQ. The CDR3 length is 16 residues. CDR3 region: CASGLYDRSSGNTIYF. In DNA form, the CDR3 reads TGCGCCAGCGGCTTGTACGACAGGTCCTCTGGAAACACCATATATTTT.

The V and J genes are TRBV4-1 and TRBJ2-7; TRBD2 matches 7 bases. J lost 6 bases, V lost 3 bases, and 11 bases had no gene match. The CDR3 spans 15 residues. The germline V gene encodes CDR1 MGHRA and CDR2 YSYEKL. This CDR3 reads CASSQSGAGVLEQYF. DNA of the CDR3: TGCGCCAGCAGCCAGTCCGGCGCGGGGGTTCTCGAGCAGTACTTC.